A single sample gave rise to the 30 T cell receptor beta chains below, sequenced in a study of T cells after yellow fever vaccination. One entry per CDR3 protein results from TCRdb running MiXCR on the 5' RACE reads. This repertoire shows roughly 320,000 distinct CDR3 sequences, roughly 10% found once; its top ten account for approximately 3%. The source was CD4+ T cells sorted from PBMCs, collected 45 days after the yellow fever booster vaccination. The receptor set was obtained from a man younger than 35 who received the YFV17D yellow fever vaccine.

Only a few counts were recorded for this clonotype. CDR3 DNA sequence: TGTGCCAGCAGCCGACTAGCGGGGGGGGAGCTGTTTTTT. Translated, it gives CASSRLAGGELFF. This chain connects TRBV7-3 to TRBJ2-2; 11 bases are shared with TRBD2. CDR3 length equals 13 residues. The J segment lost 8 bases and the V segment lost 5 bases, leaving 1 base of the junction unmatched. The germline gives CDR1 SGHTA, CDR2 FQGTGA. The full variable domain, in which reference TRBV7-3 and TRBJ2-2 provide the parts outside the CDR3, is GAGVSQTPSNKVTEKGKYVELRCDPISGHTALYWYRQSLGQGPEFLIYFQGTGAADDSGLPNDRFFAVRPEGSVSTLKIQRTERGDSAVYLCASSRLAGGELFFGEGSRLTVL.

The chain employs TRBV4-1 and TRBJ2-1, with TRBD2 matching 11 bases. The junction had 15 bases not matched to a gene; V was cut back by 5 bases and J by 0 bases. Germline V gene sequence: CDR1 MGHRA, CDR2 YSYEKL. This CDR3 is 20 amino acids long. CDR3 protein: CASSYASGGRRTSSYNEQFF. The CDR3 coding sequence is TGCGCCAGCAGCTACGCTAGCGGGGGGCGACGGACGAGCTCCTACAATGAGCAGTTCTTC.

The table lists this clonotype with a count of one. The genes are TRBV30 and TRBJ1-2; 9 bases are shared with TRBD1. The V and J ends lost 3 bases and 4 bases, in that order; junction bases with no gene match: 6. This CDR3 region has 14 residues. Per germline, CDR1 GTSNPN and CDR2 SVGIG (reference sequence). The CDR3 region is CAWRSRDRVYGYTF. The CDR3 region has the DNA TGTGCCTGGAGATCCCGGGACAGGGTCTATGGCTACACCTTC.

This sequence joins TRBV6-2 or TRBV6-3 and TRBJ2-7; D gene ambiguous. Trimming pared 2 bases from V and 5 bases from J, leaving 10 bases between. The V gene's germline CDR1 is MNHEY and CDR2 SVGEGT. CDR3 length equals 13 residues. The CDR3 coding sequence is TGTGCCAGCAGTTACAGGGTTGTGGACGAGCAGTACTTC. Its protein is CASSYRVVDEQYF.

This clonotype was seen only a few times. CDR3 loop: CASTGRRGRGETQYF. The CDR3 nucleotides are TGTGCCAGCACCGGACGTCGGGGGCGTGGGGAGACCCAGTACTTC. The chain recombines TRBV2 with TRBJ2-5; the D call may be TRBD1 or TRBD2 (6 bases each). Germline V gene data show CDR1 as SNHLY and CDR2 as FYNNEI. This CDR3 contains 15 residues. V dropped 7 bases and J dropped 5 bases, with 20 bases sitting between them.

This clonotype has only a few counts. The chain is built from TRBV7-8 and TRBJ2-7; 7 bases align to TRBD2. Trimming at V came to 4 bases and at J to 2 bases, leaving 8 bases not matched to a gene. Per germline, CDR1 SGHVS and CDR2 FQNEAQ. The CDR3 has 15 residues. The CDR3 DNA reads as TGTGCCAGCAGCTCCCTGGCGGGGGTGGCCTACGAGCAGTACTTC. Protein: CASSSLAGVAYEQYF.

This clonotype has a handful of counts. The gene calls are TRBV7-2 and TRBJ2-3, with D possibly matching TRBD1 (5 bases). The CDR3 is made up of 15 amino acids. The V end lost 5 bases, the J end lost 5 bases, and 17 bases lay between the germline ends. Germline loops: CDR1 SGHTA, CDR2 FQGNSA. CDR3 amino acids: CASSGRGQGLDTQYF. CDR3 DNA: TGTGCCAGCAGCGGAAGAGGTCAGGGTTTAGATACGCAGTATTTT.

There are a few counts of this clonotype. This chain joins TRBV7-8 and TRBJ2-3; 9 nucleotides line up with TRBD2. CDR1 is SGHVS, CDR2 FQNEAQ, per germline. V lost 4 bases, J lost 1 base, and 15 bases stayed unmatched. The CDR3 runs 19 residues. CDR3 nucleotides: TGTGCCAGCAGCTGGCCCGCCGGGAGAATAGCGGGGGGCACAGATACGCAGTATTTT. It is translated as CASSWPAGRIAGGTDTQYF.

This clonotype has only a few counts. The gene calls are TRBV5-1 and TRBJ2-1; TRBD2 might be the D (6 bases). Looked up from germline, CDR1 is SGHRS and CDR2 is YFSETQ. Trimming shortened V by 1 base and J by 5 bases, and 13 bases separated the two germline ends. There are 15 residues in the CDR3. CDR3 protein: CASSLRRGIDNEQFF. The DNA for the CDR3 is TGCGCCAGCAGCTTGCGGCGGGGTATCGACAATGAGCAGTTCTTC.

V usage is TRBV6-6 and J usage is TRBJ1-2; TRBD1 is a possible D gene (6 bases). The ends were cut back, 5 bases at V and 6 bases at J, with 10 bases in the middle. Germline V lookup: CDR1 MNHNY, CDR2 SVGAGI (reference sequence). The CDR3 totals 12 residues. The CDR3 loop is CASSQTGDGYTF. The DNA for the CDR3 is TGTGCCAGCAGTCAGACAGGCGATGGCTACACCTTC.

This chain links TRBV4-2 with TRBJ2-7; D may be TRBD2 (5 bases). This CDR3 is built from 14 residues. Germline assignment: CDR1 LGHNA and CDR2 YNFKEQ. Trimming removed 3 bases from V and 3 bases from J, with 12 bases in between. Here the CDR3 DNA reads TGTGCCAGCAGCCAGGCAGTGGGGAGCTACGAGCAGTACGTC. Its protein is CASSQAVGSYEQYV.

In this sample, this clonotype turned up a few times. The chain's CDR3 is CASISFKGGGNEQFF. CDR3 nucleotide sequence: TGCGCCAGCATCTCATTTAAGGGCGGGGGCAATGAGCAGTTCTTC. The V call is TRBV5-1, the J call TRBJ2-1; TRBD2 aligns across 7 bases. The germline CDR1 and CDR2 sequences are SGHRS and YFSETQ. This CDR3 is built from 15 residues. Trimming at V came to 6 bases and at J to 6 bases, leaving 12 bases not matched to a gene.

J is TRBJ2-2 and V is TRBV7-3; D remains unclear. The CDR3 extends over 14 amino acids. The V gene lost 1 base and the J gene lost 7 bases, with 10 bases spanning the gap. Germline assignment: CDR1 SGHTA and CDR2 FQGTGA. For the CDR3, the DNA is TGTGCCAGCAGCTTAAATCTGGCGAACGGGGAGCTGTTTTTT. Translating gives CASSLNLANGELFF. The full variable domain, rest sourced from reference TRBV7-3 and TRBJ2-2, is GAGVSQTPSNKVTEKGKYVELRCDPISGHTALYWYRQSLGQGPEFLIYFQGTGAADDSGLPNDRFFAVRPEGSVSTLKIQRTERGDSAVYLCASSLNLANGELFFGEGSRLTVL.

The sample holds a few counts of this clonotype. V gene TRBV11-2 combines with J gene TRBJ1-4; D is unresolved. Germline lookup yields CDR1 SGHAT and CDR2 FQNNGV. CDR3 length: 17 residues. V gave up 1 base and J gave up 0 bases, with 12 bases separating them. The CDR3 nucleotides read TGTGCCAGCAGCTTAGTGGTACCGGGCGCAACTAATGAAAAACTGTTTTTT. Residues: CASSLVVPGATNEKLFF.

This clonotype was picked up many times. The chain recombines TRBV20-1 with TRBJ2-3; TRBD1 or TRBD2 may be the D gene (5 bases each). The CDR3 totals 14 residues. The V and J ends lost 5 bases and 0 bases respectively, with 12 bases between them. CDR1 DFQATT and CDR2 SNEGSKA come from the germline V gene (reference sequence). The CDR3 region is CSAPNRDSTDTQYF. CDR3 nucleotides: TGCAGTGCTCCTAACCGGGACAGCACAGATACGCAGTATTTT.

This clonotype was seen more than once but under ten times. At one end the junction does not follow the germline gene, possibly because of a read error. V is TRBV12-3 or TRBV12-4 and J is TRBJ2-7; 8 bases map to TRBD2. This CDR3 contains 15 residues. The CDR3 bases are TGTGCCAGCAGTCTAGCCGGGACTAGAAGCTACGAGCAGTACTTC. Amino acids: CASSLAGTRSYEQYF.

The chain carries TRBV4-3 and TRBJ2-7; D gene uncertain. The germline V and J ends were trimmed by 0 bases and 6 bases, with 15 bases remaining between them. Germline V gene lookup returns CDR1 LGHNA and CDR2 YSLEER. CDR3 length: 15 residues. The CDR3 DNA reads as TGCGCCAGCAGCCAAGACAAACGGGCAGGAACCGAGCAGTACTTC. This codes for CASSQDKRAGTEQYF.

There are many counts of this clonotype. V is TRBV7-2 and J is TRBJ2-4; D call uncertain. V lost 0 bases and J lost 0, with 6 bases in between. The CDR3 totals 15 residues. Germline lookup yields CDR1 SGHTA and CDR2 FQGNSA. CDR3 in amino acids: CASSLARTAKNIQYF. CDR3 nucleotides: TGTGCCAGCAGCTTAGCGAGGACAGCCAAAAACATTCAGTACTTC.

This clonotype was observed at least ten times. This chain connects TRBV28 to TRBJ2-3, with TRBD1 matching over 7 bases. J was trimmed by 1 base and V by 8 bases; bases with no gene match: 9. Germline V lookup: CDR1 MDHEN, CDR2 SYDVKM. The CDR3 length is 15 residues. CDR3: CASASIQGRTDTQYF. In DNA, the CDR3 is TGTGCCAGCGCGTCAATACAGGGGCGCACAGATACGCAGTATTTT.

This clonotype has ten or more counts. CDR3 in DNA: TGTGCCAGCAGTGACAGGGGTTCCTACAATGAGCAGTTCTTC. The encoded protein is CASSDRGSYNEQFF. The V and J genes are TRBV28 and TRBJ2-1, with TRBD1 identical over 8 bases. Germline V gene data show CDR1 as MDHEN and CDR2 as SYDVKM. V dropped 5 bases and J dropped 1; count of bases not matched to a gene: 1. This CDR3 has 14 amino acids.

The CDR3 spells CASSIGQIQETQYF. DNA for the CDR3: TGCGCCAGCAGCATCGGACAAATCCAAGAGACCCAGTACTTC. The chain recombines TRBV5-1 with TRBJ2-5; TRBD1 is a possible D gene (5 bases). V was trimmed by 4 bases and J by 1 base, leaving 11 bases between them. The CDR3 sequence is 14 residues long. The germline V gene has CDR1 SGHRS and CDR2 YFSETQ.

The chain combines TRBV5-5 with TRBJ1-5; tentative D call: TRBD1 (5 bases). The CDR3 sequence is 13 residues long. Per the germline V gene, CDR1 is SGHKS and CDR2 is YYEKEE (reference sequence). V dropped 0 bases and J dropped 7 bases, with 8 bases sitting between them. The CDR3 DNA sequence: TGTGCCAGCAGCTTGGAGTGGGGGCAGCCCCAGCATTTT. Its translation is CASSLEWGQPQHF.

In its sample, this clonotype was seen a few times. The CDR3 sequence: CASSSMAQGKMNTEAFF. The CDR3 nucleotides read TGCGCCAGCAGCTCGATGGCCCAGGGGAAGATGAACACTGAAGCTTTCTTT. The chain is built from TRBV5-1 and TRBJ1-1; D possibly corresponds to TRBD1 (6 bases). The germline gives CDR1 SGHRS, CDR2 YFSETQ. This CDR3 has 17 amino acids. Trimming removed 3 bases from V and 0 bases from J, with 18 bases in between. The variable domain in full, completed from reference TRBV5-1 and TRBJ1-1, reads KAGVTQTPRYLIKTRGQQVTLSCSPISGHRSVSWYQQTPGQGLQFLFEYFSETQRNKGNFPGRFSGRQFSNSRSEMNVSTLELGDSALYLCASSSMAQGKMNTEAFFGQGTRLTVV.

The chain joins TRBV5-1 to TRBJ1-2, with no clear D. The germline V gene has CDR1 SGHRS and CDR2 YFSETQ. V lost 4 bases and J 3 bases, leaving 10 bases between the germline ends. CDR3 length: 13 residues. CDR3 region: CASSPDMHYGYTF. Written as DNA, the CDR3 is TGCGCCAGCAGCCCCGACATGCACTATGGCTACACCTTC.

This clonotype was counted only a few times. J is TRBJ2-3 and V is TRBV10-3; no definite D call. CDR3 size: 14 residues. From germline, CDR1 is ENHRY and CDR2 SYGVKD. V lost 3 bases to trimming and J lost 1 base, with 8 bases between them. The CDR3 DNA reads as TGTGCCATCAGTGAAACACAGCGCACAGATACGCAGTATTTT. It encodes CAISETQRTDTQYF.

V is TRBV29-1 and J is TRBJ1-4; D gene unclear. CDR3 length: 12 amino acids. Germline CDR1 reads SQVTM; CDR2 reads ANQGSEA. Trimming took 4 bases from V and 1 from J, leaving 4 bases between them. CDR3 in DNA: TGCAGCGTTGCAGTAACTAATGAAAAACTGTTTTTT. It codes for CSVAVTNEKLFF.

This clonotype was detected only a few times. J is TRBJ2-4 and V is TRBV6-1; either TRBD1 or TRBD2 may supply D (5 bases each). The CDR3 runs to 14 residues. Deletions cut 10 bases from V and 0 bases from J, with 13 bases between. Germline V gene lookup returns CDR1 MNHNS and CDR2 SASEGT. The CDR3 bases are TGTGCCACCGCGAGAGGGGTAGCCAAAAACATTCAGTACTTC. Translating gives CATARGVAKNIQYF.

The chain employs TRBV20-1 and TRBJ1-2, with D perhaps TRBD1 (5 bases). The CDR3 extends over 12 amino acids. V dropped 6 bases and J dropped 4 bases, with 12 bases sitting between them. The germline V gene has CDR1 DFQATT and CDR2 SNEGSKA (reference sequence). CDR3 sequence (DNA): TGCAGTGCCCAGGTGGGGCCCTATGGCTACACCTTC. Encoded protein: CSAQVGPYGYTF.

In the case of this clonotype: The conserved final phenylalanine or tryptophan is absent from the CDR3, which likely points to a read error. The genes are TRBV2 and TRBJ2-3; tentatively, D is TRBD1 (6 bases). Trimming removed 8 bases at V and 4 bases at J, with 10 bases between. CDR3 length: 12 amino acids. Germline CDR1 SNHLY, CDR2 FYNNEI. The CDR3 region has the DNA TGTGCCAGCGGGAGACAGGCAGATACGCAGTATTAT. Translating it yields CASGRQADTQYY.

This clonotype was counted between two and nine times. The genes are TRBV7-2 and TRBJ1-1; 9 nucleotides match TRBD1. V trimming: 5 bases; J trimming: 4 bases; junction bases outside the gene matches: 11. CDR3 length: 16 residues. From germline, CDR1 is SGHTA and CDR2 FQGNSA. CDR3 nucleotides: TGTGCCAGCAGCGTCGGGACAGGGTATTTTTCCACTGAAGCTTTCTTT. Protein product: CASSVGTGYFSTEAFF.